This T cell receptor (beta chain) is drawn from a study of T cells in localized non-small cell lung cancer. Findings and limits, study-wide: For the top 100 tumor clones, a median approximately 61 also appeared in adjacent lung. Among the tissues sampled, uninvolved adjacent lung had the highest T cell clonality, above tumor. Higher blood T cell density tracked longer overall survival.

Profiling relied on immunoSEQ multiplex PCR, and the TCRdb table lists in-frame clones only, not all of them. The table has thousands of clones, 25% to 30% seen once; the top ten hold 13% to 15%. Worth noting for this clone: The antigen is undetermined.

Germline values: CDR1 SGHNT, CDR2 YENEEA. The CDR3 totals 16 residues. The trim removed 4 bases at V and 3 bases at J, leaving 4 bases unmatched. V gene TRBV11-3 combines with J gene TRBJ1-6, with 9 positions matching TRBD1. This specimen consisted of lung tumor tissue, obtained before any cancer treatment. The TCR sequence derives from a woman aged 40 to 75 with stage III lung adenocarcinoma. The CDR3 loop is CASSSRTGDYNSPLHF. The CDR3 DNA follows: TGTGCCAGCAGCTCCAGGACAGGGGACTATAATTCACCCCTCCACTTT.